This T cell receptor (beta chain) was sequenced for a study of siplizumab effects on memory and regulatory T cells (dated by TCRdb to the late 2010s). Background on the whole study: The study looked at the effect of siplizumab, an anti-CD2 antibody, on alloreactive T-cell subsets in allogeneic mixed lymphocyte reactions made from human PBMCs. What the research found in general, with its limitations: No functional confirmation was obtained for the suppressive function of proliferating Tregs from siplizumab cultures. About 75-96% of proliferating CD4+ or CD8+ clones could not be given a naive or memory phenotype. Of the alloreactive CD4+ clones that could be mapped, the Treg-derived share averaged roughly 69% with siplizumab compared with around 27% in control reactions. The cumulative frequency of alloreactive sequences that could be traced back to unstimulated CD4+ memory T cells was significantly reduced by siplizumab. Greater diversity appeared to be present in unstimulated naive T cells than in memory T cells, and a substantial contribution to the alloresponse seemed to be made by naive cells. Sequences below about 10^-5 frequency were poorly captured, so only a minor fraction of alloreactive clones could be mapped to unstimulated subsets.

In regard to this clone: Its antigen remains unidentified. No base-level quality is on record; no much larger clone is a single base apart.

TCRbeta CDR3 sequencing was performed on sorted unstimulated T cells and on proliferating T cells recovered from mixed lymphocyte reactions. Fresh whole blood from some ten HLA-typed healthy donors was used as the source from which PBMCs were isolated. Unstimulated CD4+ non-regulatory T cells were FACS-sorted to map the origin of alloreactive clones. The CDR3 runs 14 residues from the cysteine to the phenylalanine. This entry keeps only the CDR3 DNA: 42 bases, framed from base 1. Sequences SGHDN (CDR1) and FVKESK (CDR2) are obtained from the germline V gene. The trim is 0 bases for V and 6 bases for J, with a gap of 11 bases between the germline ends. Libraries came from the immunoSEQ multiplex PCR assay. Some 100,000 TCR templates per sample were assayed by the deep sequencing platform. Genomic DNA extracted from sorted T cells was used for TCRbeta CDR3 sequencing. As for how the authors treated the data: The R programming language was used for clonal analysis of the TCRbeta CDR3 data. Alloreactive CD4+ and CD8+ clones were defined by comparing unstimulated samples with post-reaction CFSE-low samples. Regulatory or non-regulatory origin was assigned to alloreactive CD4+ clones by matching of sequences to sorted unstimulated Treg and non-Treg repertoires. The table was pulled from immuneACCESS by TCRdb, which kept in-frame rearrangements only. Such tables lose some clones; where checked, under half of the loss comes from unresolved V genes, and the rest has no known cause. From that table come the V and J calls and clone size; the DNA was used to work out D and trimming. The sample data list approximately 120,000 clones, and around 93% of these were observed just once. Around 0.16% of the sample comes from the top ten.

What was sequenced was non-Treg CD4+ T cells sorted from blood. Per the publication, the cell subset or site label means: FACS-sorted unstimulated CD4+ non-regulatory T cells. This sequence originates from a human donor in good health. In this chain, TRBV14 is recombined with TRBJ1-1; a confident D gene designation cannot be given. Read as DNA, the sequence is TGTGCCAGCAGCCAAGATTCTGGGGTGGCTGAAGCTTTCTTT. The translation is CASSQDSGVAEAFF. Full variable domain (CDR3 extended with the reference TRBV14 and TRBJ1-1 proteins): EAGVTQFPSHSVIEKGQTVTLRCDPISGHDNLYWYRRVMGKEIKFLLHFVKESKQDESGMPNNRFLAERTGGTYSTLKVQPAELEDSGVYFCASSQDSGVAEAFFGQGTRLTVV.